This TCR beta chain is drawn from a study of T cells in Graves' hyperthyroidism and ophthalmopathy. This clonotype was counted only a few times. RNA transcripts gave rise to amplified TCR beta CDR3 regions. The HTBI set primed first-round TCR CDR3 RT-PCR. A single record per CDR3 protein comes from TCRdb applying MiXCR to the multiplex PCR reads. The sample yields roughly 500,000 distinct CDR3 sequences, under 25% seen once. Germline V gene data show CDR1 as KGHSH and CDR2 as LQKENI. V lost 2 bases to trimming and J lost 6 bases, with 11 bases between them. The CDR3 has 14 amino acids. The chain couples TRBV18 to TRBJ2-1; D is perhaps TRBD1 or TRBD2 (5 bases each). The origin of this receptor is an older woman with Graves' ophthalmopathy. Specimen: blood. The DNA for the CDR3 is TGTGCCAGCTCACCAGGGGCGGGCCTCAATGAGCAGTTCTTC. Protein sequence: CASSPGAGLNEQFF.